This TCR beta chain was observed in a study of identical twins. Via MiXCR, TCRdb re-called the 5' RACE reads, giving one row per CDR3 protein. Of 500,000 to 550,000 distinct CDR3 sequences in the sample, roughly 21% were seen once. Trimming at V came to 5 bases and at J to 2 bases, leaving 9 bases not matched to a gene. Germline V lookup: CDR1 SGHVS, CDR2 FQNEAQ. The CDR3 consists of 16 residues. The sample also formed part of further work on T cells expressing NK-cell markers.

This chain joins TRBV7-8 and TRBJ2-5; 9 bases align to TRBD2. Sequenced sample: CD4+ T cells sorted from blood. The sequence came from a woman under 30 in good health. The CDR3 nucleotides read TGTGCCAGCAGCCCCCAGACTAGCGGTGAGCAAGAGACCCAGTACTTC. Translating it yields CASSPQTSGEQETQYF.